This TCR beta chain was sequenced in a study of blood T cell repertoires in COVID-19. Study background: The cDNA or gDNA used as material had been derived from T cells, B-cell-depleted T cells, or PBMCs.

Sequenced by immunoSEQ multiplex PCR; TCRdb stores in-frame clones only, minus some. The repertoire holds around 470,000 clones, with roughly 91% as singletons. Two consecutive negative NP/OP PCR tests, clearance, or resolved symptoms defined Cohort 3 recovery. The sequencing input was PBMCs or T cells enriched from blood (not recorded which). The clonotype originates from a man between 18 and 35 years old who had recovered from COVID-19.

The CDR3 here is CASSEGLALVRNEQFF. The CDR3 nucleotides read TGTGCCAGCTCGGAGGGTCTGGCTTTGGTCCGTAATGAGCAGTTCTTC. The chain links TRBV5-8 to TRBJ2-1; a weak D match, TRBD2 (6 bases). The CDR3 is 16 residues long. The germline V gene encodes CDR1 SGHTS and CDR2 YDEGEE. V was trimmed by 7 bases and J by 7 bases, leaving 24 bases between them.